This T cell receptor beta chain was recorded in a study of blood T cell repertoires in COVID-19. Study-level background: Acute-phase and convalescent COVID-19 samples originated in the United States, Italy and Spain. Sources were T cells, B-cell-depleted T cells, or PBMCs; the material itself was cDNA or gDNA.

This clone was detected only once. Germline is not matched at one junction end, which may reflect a read error. In the study's own analysis: Cell counts per sample came from amplifying reference gene primers. Sequenced by immunoSEQ multiplex PCR; TCRdb stores in-frame clones only, minus some. The DNA gave D and trimming, while V, J and clone size come from that table. The sample yields 150,000 to 200,000 clones, roughly 77% seen once. Germline V gene data show CDR1 as SSHAT and CDR2 as FNYEAQ (reference sequence). The CDR3 is 15 amino acids. This chain connects TRBV7-7 to TRBJ2-2; D is possibly TRBD2 (6 bases). The sequenced material came from peripheral blood. The clonotype originates from a man aged 65-85 years with active or convalescent COVID-19. The CDR3 loop reads CASSSLATGAGELFF. CDR3 bases: TGTGCTAGCAGCTCCCTAGCGACGGGGGCCGGGGAGCTGTTTTTT.